A selection of T cell receptor beta chains follows, all from one sample in a study of blood T cell repertoires in COVID-19. TCRdb's copy holds only in-frame clones and misses some; the assay was immunoSEQ multiplex PCR. Found here are 200,000 or so clones, roughly 89% of them singletons; the top ten hold less than 4.5%. Sequenced sample: PBMCs or T cells enriched from blood (not recorded which). The receptors were sampled from a woman aged 40 to 50 with acute COVID-19. CDR3s include the opening cysteine and the closing phenylalanine or tryptophan. The order of the fields is D gene, V gene, clone size, J gene, CDR3 DNA, CDR3 protein. D genes are given only for firm matches. Clone size appears in some rows only: once, few, many, or a class for an expanded clone.

d_call: TRBD1; v_call: TRBV5-4; clone_size: .; j_call: TRBJ2-4; cdr3_nt: TGTGCCAGCAGCCAAGGGACAGGTCACGGAAACATTCAGTACTTC; cdr3_aa: CASSQGTGHGNIQYF
d_call: .; v_call: TRBV2; clone_size: .; j_call: TRBJ2-1; cdr3_nt: TGTGCCAGCAGCCAACACTTACAGGGAGCAAGCTCCTACAATGAGCAGTTCTTC; cdr3_aa: CASSQHLQGASSYNEQFF
d_call: .; v_call: TRBV7-9; clone_size: .; j_call: TRBJ2-2; cdr3_nt: TGTGCCAGCAGCTTCTCAGGGAACACCGGGGAGCTGTTTTTT; cdr3_aa: CASSFSGNTGELFF
d_call: .; v_call: TRBV11-2; clone_size: .; j_call: TRBJ2-1; cdr3_nt: TGTGCCAGCAGCTTAGATCCGATGAGCCCTGGGCATGAGCAGTTCTTC; cdr3_aa: CASSLDPMSPGHEQFF
d_call: .; v_call: TRBV5-5; clone_size: .; j_call: TRBJ2-7; cdr3_nt: TGTGCCAGCAGCTCCCCCGACAGGTGGAGCTCCTACGAGCAGTACTTC; cdr3_aa: CASSSPDRWSSYEQYF
d_call: .; v_call: TRBV27; clone_size: .; j_call: TRBJ2-1; cdr3_nt: TGTGCCAGCAGTTCACTTTACAGGAACAATGAGCAGTTCTTC; cdr3_aa: CASSSLYRNNEQFF
d_call: TRBD1; v_call: TRBV4-1; clone_size: .; j_call: TRBJ1-6; cdr3_nt: TGCGCCAGCAGCCAGCGACAGGGGTCGGATTCACCCCTCCACTTT; cdr3_aa: CASSQRQGSDSPLHF
d_call: TRBD1; v_call: TRBV18; clone_size: few; j_call: TRBJ1-1; cdr3_nt: TGTGCCAGCTCGGCTCCGGGACAGCAGAACACTGAAGCTTTCTTT; cdr3_aa: CASSAPGQQNTEAFF
d_call: .; v_call: TRBV9; clone_size: .; j_call: TRBJ1-1; cdr3_nt: TGTGCCAGCAGCCTCTCCGACAGGAACACTGAAGCTTTCTTT; cdr3_aa: CASSLSDRNTEAFF
d_call: TRBD1; v_call: TRBV7-3; clone_size: .; j_call: TRBJ2-2; cdr3_nt: TGTGCCAGCAGCCCCAACAGGGGGCCGAACACCGGGGAGCTGTTTTTT; cdr3_aa: CASSPNRGPNTGELFF
d_call: TRBD1; v_call: TRBV19; clone_size: .; j_call: TRBJ1-4; cdr3_nt: TGTGCCAGTAGGCGACAGGGGGCTAATGAAAAACTGTTTTTT; cdr3_aa: CASRRQGANEKLFF
d_call: TRBD1; v_call: TRBV5-1; clone_size: few; j_call: TRBJ1-1; cdr3_nt: TGCGCCAGCAGCCCCGGGCAGGGGGCCACTGAAGCTTTCTTT; cdr3_aa: CASSPGQGATEAFF
d_call: .; v_call: TRBV6-5; clone_size: .; j_call: TRBJ1-2; cdr3_nt: TGTGCCAGCAGCCCAAGCTTAGCACGGTATGGCTACACCTTC; cdr3_aa: CASSPSLARYGYTF
d_call: .; v_call: TRBV7-2; clone_size: .; j_call: TRBJ2-2; cdr3_nt: TGTGCCAGCAGCCCGCTCGCGGGGGCTCCTACCGGGGAGCTGTTTTTT; cdr3_aa: CASSPLAGAPTGELFF
d_call: .; v_call: TRBV7-9; clone_size: .; j_call: TRBJ1-1; cdr3_nt: TGTGCCAGCAGCTCACCCTATCGTTCGAACACTGAAGCTTTCTTT; cdr3_aa: CASSSPYRSNTEAFF
d_call: .; v_call: TRBV19; clone_size: .; j_call: TRBJ2-1; cdr3_nt: TGTGCCAGTAGTATAGACGAGCTCTCCTACAATGAGCAGTTCTTC; cdr3_aa: CASSIDELSYNEQFF
d_call: TRBD2; v_call: TRBV19; clone_size: .; j_call: TRBJ2-3; cdr3_nt: TGTGCCAGTAGGGGCTCCGGCGGGGGGAGGGTAGATACGCAGTATTTT; cdr3_aa: CASRGSGGGRVDTQYF
d_call: .; v_call: TRBV11-1; clone_size: .; j_call: TRBJ1-6; cdr3_nt: TGTGCCAGCAGCTTAGAGAAGACTGACTATAATTCACCCCTCCACTTT; cdr3_aa: CASSLEKTDYNSPLHF
d_call: .; v_call: TRBV5-1; clone_size: .; j_call: TRBJ2-6; cdr3_nt: TGCGCCAGCAGCTACCCTAGTGATGGGGCCAACGTCCTGACTTTC; cdr3_aa: CASSYPSDGANVLTF
d_call: TRBD2; v_call: TRBV30; clone_size: .; j_call: TRBJ2-1; cdr3_nt: TGTGCCTGGACCCGCGGGGGCTCCTACAATGAGCAGTTCTTC; cdr3_aa: CAWTRGGSYNEQFF
d_call: TRBD1; v_call: TRBV5-6; clone_size: .; j_call: TRBJ1-1; cdr3_nt: TGTGCCAGCAGCTTCAGGGGGCGCCTCACTGAAGCTTTCTTT; cdr3_aa: CASSFRGRLTEAFF
d_call: .; v_call: TRBV19; clone_size: few; j_call: TRBJ1-1; cdr3_nt: TGTGCCAGTAGTATCAGGGGACCGGGTGCCACTGAAGCTTTCTTT; cdr3_aa: CASSIRGPGATEAFF
d_call: TRBD1; v_call: TRBV7-3; clone_size: .; j_call: TRBJ1-6; cdr3_nt: TGTGCCAGCAGCTTGGGGACAGGGGGTAGTTCACCCCTCCACTTT; cdr3_aa: CASSLGTGGSSPLHF
d_call: TRBD1; v_call: TRBV6-5; clone_size: once; j_call: TRBJ1-2; cdr3_nt: TGTGCCAGCAGTTACGCGACAGGGGGGTATGGCTACACCTTC; cdr3_aa: CASSYATGGYGYTF
d_call: TRBD1; v_call: TRBV10-1; clone_size: .; j_call: TRBJ2-3; cdr3_nt: TGCGCCAGCAGTGCCCGACAGGGTCAGGCAGATACGCAGTATTTT; cdr3_aa: CASSARQGQADTQYF
d_call: .; v_call: TRBV2; clone_size: .; j_call: TRBJ2-7; cdr3_nt: TGTGCCAGCAGTGATGCGGGGCTCTACGAGCAGTACTTC; cdr3_aa: CASSDAGLYEQYF
d_call: .; v_call: TRBV9; clone_size: .; j_call: TRBJ2-7; cdr3_nt: TGTGCCAGCAGCGTAGCCCAGGGTTACGAGCAGTACTTC; cdr3_aa: CASSVAQGYEQYF
d_call: .; v_call: TRBV19; clone_size: few; j_call: TRBJ1-1; cdr3_nt: TGTGCCAGTAGAAGGACAGATGAAGCTTTCTTT; cdr3_aa: CASRRTDEAFF
d_call: .; v_call: TRBV4-3; clone_size: once; j_call: TRBJ1-5; cdr3_nt: TGCGCCAGCAGCCAAGATGGGAGGACGGTAAATCAGCCCCAGCATTTT; cdr3_aa: CASSQDGRTVNQPQHF
d_call: TRBD1; v_call: TRBV19; clone_size: few; j_call: TRBJ1-5; cdr3_nt: TGTGCCAGTAGTAGGGGGACAGCTGATAATCAGCCCCAGCATTTT; cdr3_aa: CASSRGTADNQPQHF
d_call: TRBD1; v_call: TRBV7-2; clone_size: .; j_call: TRBJ1-1; cdr3_nt: TGTGCCAGCAGCTTAGGAGGGACAGGGGTGACTGAAGCTTTCTTT; cdr3_aa: CASSLGGTGVTEAFF
d_call: TRBD1; v_call: TRBV5-1; clone_size: .; j_call: TRBJ1-2; cdr3_nt: TGCGCCAGCAGCTTGGATCGGGACAGAGTCTATGGCTACACCTTC; cdr3_aa: CASSLDRDRVYGYTF
d_call: .; v_call: TRBV9; clone_size: .; j_call: TRBJ2-5; cdr3_nt: TGTGCCAGCAGCCAGGGGAAATGGGAGACCCAGTACTTC; cdr3_aa: CASSQGKWETQYF
d_call: .; v_call: TRBV7-8; clone_size: few; j_call: TRBJ2-2; cdr3_nt: TGTGCCAGCAGCTTAGGTCTCGCCCTAGGAGGACCCGGGGAGCTGTTTTTT; cdr3_aa: CASSLGLALGGPGELFF
d_call: TRBD2; v_call: TRBV9; clone_size: .; j_call: TRBJ2-1; cdr3_nt: TGTGCCAGCAGCCAACCCAGCGGGGGGGGATCCAATGAGCAGTTCTTC; cdr3_aa: CASSQPSGGGSNEQFF
d_call: .; v_call: TRBV18; clone_size: .; j_call: TRBJ2-7; cdr3_nt: TGTGCCAGCTCACCGGGACTGTCCTACGAGCAGTACTTC; cdr3_aa: CASSPGLSYEQYF
d_call: .; v_call: TRBV9; clone_size: medium-sized; j_call: TRBJ1-1; cdr3_nt: TGTGCCAGCACCGGAGCAAACACTGAAGCTTTCTTT; cdr3_aa: CASTGANTEAFF
d_call: TRBD2; v_call: TRBV19; clone_size: .; j_call: TRBJ2-1; cdr3_nt: TGTGCCAGTAAAGGTACTAGCGGGGACAATGAGCAGTTCTTC; cdr3_aa: CASKGTSGDNEQFF
d_call: TRBD1; v_call: TRBV18; clone_size: .; j_call: TRBJ2-2; cdr3_nt: TGTGCCAGCTCACCTCTCGGACAGGGCGGCACCGGGGAGCTGTTTTTT; cdr3_aa: CASSPLGQGGTGELFF
d_call: TRBD2; v_call: TRBV7-2; clone_size: .; j_call: TRBJ2-1; cdr3_nt: TGTGCCAGCAGCTTATCTAGCGGGGATTACAATGAGCAGTTCTTC; cdr3_aa: CASSLSSGDYNEQFF
d_call: .; v_call: TRBV11-2; clone_size: .; j_call: TRBJ2-2; cdr3_nt: TGTGCCAGCAGCTTAGTGAGCACCGGGGAGCTGTTTTTT; cdr3_aa: CASSLVSTGELFF
d_call: TRBD1; v_call: TRBV6-1; clone_size: .; j_call: TRBJ2-6; cdr3_nt: TGTGCCAGCAGTGCGAGGACAGGGGGAATGGCTGGGGCCAACGTCCTGACTTTC; cdr3_aa: CASSARTGGMAGANVLTF
d_call: .; v_call: TRBV29-1; clone_size: .; j_call: TRBJ1-4; cdr3_nt: TGCAGCGTTGACGATACTAGGGTATTCGGTGAAAAACTGTTTTTT; cdr3_aa: CSVDDTRVFGEKLFF
d_call: .; v_call: TRBV9; clone_size: few; j_call: TRBJ1-1; cdr3_nt: TGTGCCAGCAGTGGATCCGGGGGGACTGAAGCTTTCTTT; cdr3_aa: CASSGSGGTEAFF
d_call: .; v_call: TRBV5-1; clone_size: .; j_call: TRBJ2-3; cdr3_nt: TGCGCCAGCAGCTTGGTGCTGGGGGCCACGGATACGCAGTATTTT; cdr3_aa: CASSLVLGATDTQYF
d_call: .; v_call: TRBV19; clone_size: .; j_call: TRBJ2-3; cdr3_nt: TGTGCCAGTAGTCTTGGACGGGAAACAGATACGCAGTATTTT; cdr3_aa: CASSLGRETDTQYF
d_call: .; v_call: TRBV20-1; clone_size: .; j_call: TRBJ1-2; cdr3_nt: TGCAGTGCTAGTTTTTCCCAGGGACTATTGTATGGCTACACCTTC; cdr3_aa: CSASFSQGLLYGYTF
d_call: .; v_call: TRBV4-3; clone_size: .; j_call: TRBJ1-1; cdr3_nt: TGCGCCAGCAGCCAAGATTTAACTGAAGCTTTCTTT; cdr3_aa: CASSQDLTEAFF
d_call: .; v_call: TRBV4-3; clone_size: .; j_call: TRBJ1-2; cdr3_nt: TGCGCCAGCAGCCGAGTAAACGGGGATCGAGGCTACACCTTC; cdr3_aa: CASSRVNGDRGYTF